The 6 T cell receptor beta chains given below trace back to one sample, sequenced in a study of T cell repertoires in cytomegalovirus infection. MiXCR, applied by TCRdb to the reads, yields one record per CDR3 protein. The sample contains hundreds of thousands of distinct CDR3 sequences, 35% to 45% of which appear only once. The sequenced sample was PBMCs. The receptors come from a human donor in good health (CMV status not recorded). Some clones in this sample may be carry-over from other donors' samples.

This clonotype occurred a few times. The chain joins TRBV15 to TRBJ1-2; D remains unclear. Germline CDR1 reads LNHNV; CDR2 reads YYDKDF (reference sequence). Trimming cost V 0 bases and J 5 bases, with 10 bases left between them. The CDR3 is 14 amino acids. CDR3 protein: CATSRDRRNYGYTF. The CDR3 DNA is TGTGCCACCAGCAGAGATCGCAGGAATTATGGCTACACCTTC. The full variable domain, rest sourced from reference TRBV15 and TRBJ1-2, is DAMVIQNPRYQVTQFGKPVTLSCSQTLNHNVMYWYQQKSSQAPKLLFHYYDKDFNNEADTPDNFQSRRPNTSFCFLDIRSPGLGDTAMYLCATSRDRRNYGYTFGSGTRLTVV.

This clonotype was counted ten times or more. The chain's CDR3 is CASMDTILLGTGANVLTF. CDR3 bases: TGTGCCAGCATGGACACCATCCTTCTAGGTACTGGGGCCAACGTCCTGACTTTC. The rearrangement joins TRBV6-1 to TRBJ2-6; TRBD1 might be the D (5 bases). Germline V gene lookup returns CDR1 MNHNS and CDR2 SASEGT. The CDR3 has 18 residues. The ends were cut back, 7 bases at V and 2 bases at J, with 21 bases in the middle.

In the case of this clonotype: The conserved closing phenylalanine or tryptophan is absent in this CDR3, likely reflecting a read error. This chain uses TRBV24-1 with TRBJ2-6; 8 bases fit TRBD1. Germline CDR1 KGHDR, CDR2 SFDVKD. V lost 12 bases, J lost 2 bases, and 2 bases stayed unmatched. This CDR3 spans 13 amino acids. The CDR3 here is CAAGGAGANVLTL. CDR3 DNA: TGTGCCGCAGGGGGCGCTGGGGCCAACGTCCTGACTTTA.

This clonotype was picked up one time. The CDR3: CASSQGRYGYTF. CDR3 sequence (DNA): TGTGCCAGCAGCCAAGGGCGGTATGGCTACACCTTC. This chain links TRBV14 with TRBJ1-2; D remains ambiguous. V was trimmed by 1 base and J by 5 bases, leaving 5 bases between them. This CDR3 is 12 amino acids long. Germline CDR1 is SGHDN and CDR2 is FVKESK.

This clonotype was counted only a few times. This sequence joins TRBV11-1 and TRBJ2-5, with TRBD2 identical over 12 bases. This CDR3 has 15 residues. CDR1 is SGHAT, CDR2 FQDESV, per germline (reference sequence). V lost 5 bases to trimming and J lost 3 bases; unmatched junction nucleotides: 4. The CDR3 spells CASSSRLAGEETQYF. CDR3 nucleotide sequence: TGTGCCAGCAGCAGCCGACTAGCGGGGGAAGAGACCCAGTACTTC.

This clonotype occurred a few times. This rearrangement joins TRBV6-2 or TRBV6-3 to TRBJ2-7; 12 bases align to TRBD2. CDR3 length: 13 residues. Losses at the gene ends were 5 bases for V and 11 bases for J; bases not matched to a gene: 7. Germline V gene sequence: CDR1 MNHEY, CDR2 SVGEGT. DNA of the CDR3: TGTGCCAGCAGTAGACTAGCGGGAGTAAAGGAGTACTTC. This encodes CASSRLAGVKEYF.